The 9 T cell receptor beta chains below come from one sample, sequenced in a study of radiation and T cells in renal cell carcinoma. Time point meaning: blood 4 weeks post-SBRT, at nephrectomy. Treatment indicated: 15 Gy SBRT to primary tumor, nephrectomy 4 weeks later. Sequencing used immunoSEQ multiplex PCR; TCRdb keeps in-frame clones, though not all of them. The profile shows around 45,000 clones, roughly 80% of them singletons. The material was blood, obtained from a patient whose treatment included radiotherapy and nephrectomy. All receptors derive from a woman aged 65 to 85 with renal cell carcinoma.

Concerning this clone: At one of its ends the junction is not consistent with the germline gene, which may arise from a read error. The V call is TRBV9, the J call TRBJ2-5, with TRBD2 matching 10 bases. This CDR3 is 13 amino acids long. In germline, CDR1 is SGDLS, CDR2 YYNGEE. CDR3 region: CASSVGASGSRDF. The DNA of the CDR3 is TGTGCCAGCAGCGTAGGGGCTAGCGGGAGCAGGGACTTC.

The chain is built from TRBV10-1 and TRBJ2-3; 10 positions agree with TRBD2. This CDR3 comprises 16 residues. Germline assignment: CDR1 WNHNN and CDR2 SYGVQD (reference sequence). V lost 2 bases and J lost 5; bases outside the gene matches: 7. In nucleotides, the CDR3 is TGCGCCAGCAGTGAGATTCTAGCGGGGGCCATAGATACGCAGTATTTT. This translates into CASSEILAGAIDTQYF.

The chain combines TRBV5-1 with TRBJ2-3; D is undetermined. The germline V and J ends were trimmed by 0 bases and 6 bases, with 8 bases remaining between them. This CDR3 is built from 13 residues. Germline lookup yields CDR1 SGHRS and CDR2 YFSETQ. CDR3: CASSLEWLDTQYF. In DNA form, the CDR3 reads TGCGCCAGCAGCTTGGAGTGGCTGGATACGCAGTATTTT.

The DNA of the CDR3 is TGTGCCACCAGCAGAGATAAAGGGTCACCCGGGGAGCTGTTTTTT. This encodes CATSRDKGSPGELFF. The chain joins TRBV15 to TRBJ2-2; D gene ambiguous. Germline CDR1 and CDR2: LNHNV and YYDKDF (reference sequence). The length of the CDR3 is 15 residues. Trimming took off 0 bases at V and 6 bases at J, with 11 bases between the two ends.

CDR3 sequence reads: CASSYSSYGYTF. The CDR3 DNA sequence: TGTGCCAGCAGCTACAGCTCCTATGGCTACACCTTC. The chain couples TRBV6-5 to TRBJ1-2; no firm D call. V lost 6 bases and J 4 bases, leaving 9 bases between the germline ends. Germline CDR1 is MNHEY and CDR2 is SVGAGI. This CDR3 region has 12 residues.

This clone appeared a single time. The chain couples TRBV2 to TRBJ2-2; 7 positions agree with TRBD1. Germline V gene sequence: CDR1 SNHLY, CDR2 FYNNEI. The trim removed 4 bases at V and 3 bases at J, leaving 5 bases unmatched. This CDR3 has 15 residues. The CDR3 is CASSVQGSDTGELFF. The CDR3 nucleotides are TGTGCCAGCAGTGTACAGGGGAGTGACACCGGGGAGCTGTTTTTT.

The CDR3 reads CASSPYHQLDTGELFF. In DNA, the CDR3 is TGTGCCAGCAGCCCCTACCACCAGTTGGACACCGGGGAGCTGTTTTTT. The chain has TRBV4-2 and TRBJ2-2; no clear D gene. Germline CDR1 reads LGHNA; CDR2 reads YNFKEQ. Trimming pared 4 bases from V and 3 bases from J, leaving 15 bases between. CDR3 length: 16 residues.

Comments on this clone: Other DNA sequences in this sample translate to the same CDR3. V is TRBV5-1 and J is TRBJ2-2; D may be TRBD1 (6 bases). With 3 bases removed from V and 1 base from J, the gap between germline ends came to 7 bases. Looked up from germline, CDR1 is SGHRS and CDR2 is YFSETQ. The CDR3 loop spans 14 amino acids. The CDR3 protein is CASSSGQNTGELFF. The CDR3 bases are TGCGCCAGCAGCTCGGGACAGAACACCGGGGAGCTGTTTTTT. Combining the CDR3 with reference TRBV5-1 and TRBJ2-2 gives the whole variable domain KAGVTQTPRYLIKTRGQQVTLSCSPISGHRSVSWYQQTPGQGLQFLFEYFSETQRNKGNFPGRFSGRQFSNSRSEMNVSTLELGDSALYLCASSSGQNTGELFFGEGSRLTVL.

The chain combines TRBV30 with TRBJ2-5, with a weak D call TRBD1 (6 bases). The germline V gene encodes CDR1 GTSNPN and CDR2 SVGIG (reference sequence). V was cut by 5 bases and J by 5 bases, with 18 bases left in between. The CDR3 is 14 amino acids. CDR3 in DNA: TGTGCCTGGGGCCAGGGGCTAGCAGTCGAGACCCAGTACTTC. Amino acids: CAWGQGLAVETQYF.